These T cell receptor beta chains were read from a single sample in a study of cytomegalovirus exposure and HLA in healthy donors. Clones were read by immunoSEQ multiplex PCR, and TCRdb kept only the in-frame ones, dropping some. The data hold roughly 180,000 clones, with 84% observed a single time. Material: PBMCs. The receptors were sampled from a man aged 25-40 years in good health and CMV-seronegative. CDR3s leave out the opening cysteine and the closing phenylalanine or tryptophan. The order of the fields is D gene, CDR3 length, J gene, V gene, CDR3 protein. A D gene is named only where the DNA matches it firmly.

D gene: TRBD1
CDR3 length: 12
J gene: TRBJ1-5
V gene: TRBV7-8
CDR3 protein: ASSKDRVNQPQH

D gene: TRBD2
CDR3 length: 13
J gene: TRBJ2-7
V gene: TRBV7-2
CDR3 protein: ASSPQGGRSYEQY

D gene: .
CDR3 length: 9
J gene: TRBJ1-2
V gene: TRBV29-1
CDR3 protein: SAPTVYGYT

D gene: .
CDR3 length: 9
J gene: TRBJ2-5
V gene: TRBV6-6
CDR3 protein: ASSEGAQQY

D gene: TRBD1
CDR3 length: 13
J gene: TRBJ1-5
V gene: TRBV4-3
CDR3 protein: ASSQGTGVNQPQH

D gene: TRBD2
CDR3 length: 14
J gene: TRBJ2-2
V gene: TRBV5-1
CDR3 protein: ASSPWTSGNTGELF

D gene: TRBD1
CDR3 length: 16
J gene: TRBJ1-2
V gene: TRBV5-4
CDR3 protein: ASSLGGAGQGAIGGYT

D gene: TRBD1
CDR3 length: 12
J gene: TRBJ1-2
V gene: TRBV6-1
CDR3 protein: ASSGWDRAIGYT

D gene: .
CDR3 length: 13
J gene: TRBJ2-1
V gene: TRBV30
CDR3 protein: AWILASHPYNEQF

D gene: TRBD1
CDR3 length: 15
J gene: TRBJ2-3
V gene: TRBV7-9
CDR3 protein: SSSSTTGGDGWDTQY

D gene: .
CDR3 length: 13
J gene: TRBJ2-2
V gene: TRBV25-1
CDR3 protein: ASSEGAIETGELF

D gene: TRBD2
CDR3 length: 13
J gene: TRBJ2-3
V gene: TRBV5-1
CDR3 protein: ASSPGLAKGDTQY

D gene: .
CDR3 length: 12
J gene: TRBJ1-4
V gene: TRBV5-1
CDR3 protein: ASSSDTPGGKLF

D gene: .
CDR3 length: 13
J gene: TRBJ1-4
V gene: TRBV5-1
CDR3 protein: ASSLEGDFWEKLF